This T cell receptor beta chain derives from a study of OX40 agonist ivuxolimab in advanced cancers. This clone was counted between two and nine times. An end of the junction differs from the germline gene, which may be a read error. TCRdb's copy holds only in-frame clones and misses some; the assay was immunoSEQ multiplex PCR. The table includes tens of thousands of clones, about 85% detected once. The CDR3 extends over 10 amino acids. CDR1 is SQVTM and CDR2 is ANQGSEA in the germline V gene. The TCR comes from an adult with an advanced solid tumor such as melanoma, head and neck, liver or kidney cancer. The J gene is TRBJ1-1, the V gene TRBV29-1, with no clear D. Material: CD4+ or CD8+ T cells sorted from blood, obtained in a trial of the OX40 agonist ivuxolimab. CDR3 coding DNA: TGCAGCGTTGCTAGGCTCTTCTCCAGTTTT. It codes for CSVARLFSSF.